Presented here are 5 T cell receptor beta chains from one specimen sequenced in a study of blood T cell repertoires in COVID-19. Assay used: immunoSEQ multiplex PCR; TCRdb lists only in-frame clones, some missing. The top ten hold 7.5% to 10% of the sample, which has about 24,000 clones, around 89% seen once. Sequencing was done on a sample of peripheral blood. The receptors derive from a man between 65 and 80 years old with acute or convalescent COVID-19.

The rearrangement uses TRBV28 and TRBJ1-4; tentatively, D is TRBD1 (6 bases). V lost 6 bases to trimming and J lost 6 bases, with 20 bases between them. CDR1 and CDR2 (germline): MDHEN, SYDVKM. This CDR3 comprises 16 residues. The CDR3 loop reads CASSPPPGDWYEKLFF. As DNA, the CDR3 is TGTGCCAGCAGCCCCCCCCCAGGGGATTGGTATGAAAAACTGTTTTTT.

This sequence joins TRBV30 and TRBJ1-2; D is unresolved. Germline CDR1 GTSNPN, CDR2 SVGIG (reference sequence). V shed 0 bases and J shed 6 bases, with 8 bases lying between them. This CDR3 comprises 12 residues. CDR3 loop: CAWSVLGNGYTF. DNA of the CDR3: TGTGCCTGGAGTGTACTAGGGAATGGCTACACCTTC.

This clone was seen a few times. The chain carries TRBV27 and TRBJ2-7; 7 nucleotides match TRBD1. Germline loops: CDR1 MNHEY, CDR2 SMNVEV (reference sequence). The V and J ends lost 6 bases and 6 bases, in that order; junction bases with no gene match: 11. The CDR3 is made up of 14 amino acids. The CDR3 nucleotides read TGTGCCAGCAGCAACCACGACAGGGATGGCGAGCAGTACTTC. The encoded protein is CASSNHDRDGEQYF.

The rearrangement joins TRBV10-3 to TRBJ2-1; D gene ambiguous. The CDR3 spans 13 residues. V was trimmed by 3 bases and J by 9 bases, leaving 12 bases between them. The germline CDR1 and CDR2 sequences are ENHRY and SYGVKD. The DNA for the CDR3 is TGTGCCATCAGTGACCACGATAGAGGTGAGCAGTTCTTC. This encodes CAISDHDRGEQFF.

V gene TRBV3-1 (or the pseudogene TRBV3-2) combines with J gene TRBJ2-7, with 10 bases matching TRBD2. The CDR3 length is 16 residues. From germline, CDR1 is LGHDT and CDR2 YNNKEL (reference sequence). J lost 3 bases, V lost 3 bases, and 8 bases had no gene match. The CDR3 DNA reads as TGTGCCAGCAGCCACCAAGAACTAGCGGGGCTCTACGAGCAGTACTTC. Residues: CASSHQELAGLYEQYF.